This T cell receptor beta chain appears in the sequencing data of a study of T-cell reconstitution after alpha-beta-depleted transplantation in children. Study-wide points: Newly made T cells mostly supplied T-cell counts and diversity one year after transplant.

TCRbeta library preparation incorporated unique molecular identifiers. MiXCR, applied by TCRdb to the PCR reads, yields one record per CDR3 protein. Counted here are approximately 800,000 distinct CDR3 sequences, about 15% occurring once; the ten biggest clones make up around 5.3%. A note on this clonotype: As yet, its antigen is unknown.

Germline CDR1 and CDR2: SNHLY and FYNNEI. Trimming stripped 7 bases from V and 3 bases from J, with 17 bases between. This CDR3 contains 15 residues. The source is a male patient younger than 18 who had a stem cell transplant for acute lymphoblastic leukemia, so the T cells may come from the graft donor. This chain links TRBV2 with TRBJ2-3, with D perhaps matching TRBD1 or TRBD2 (6 bases each). Material: PBMCs, mostly from graft donor cells, obtained 360 days after TCRalphabeta/CD19-depleted stem cell transplant. In DNA form, the CDR3 reads TGTGCCAGCACCCCGGACGGGGGCAGGACAGATACGCAGTATTTT. Translated, it gives CASTPDGGRTDTQYF.